This record concerns one T cell receptor beta chain sequence. As yet, its antigen is unknown. This entry belongs to a study of post-analysis software for immune sequencing data. General study results and limits: Controls showed significantly higher normalized Chao1 diversity than did multiple sclerosis patients.

Incorporated into the TCR beta cDNA libraries were unique molecular identifiers, which served to reduce PCR and sequencing biases. One entry per CDR3 protein, called by TCRdb with MiXCR from the PCR reads. The sample yields about 770,000 distinct CDR3 sequences, about half seen once. The sample comprised blood. The sequence was obtained from a girl between 5 and 17 years old with multiple sclerosis.

The CDR3 bases are TGTGCCAGCAGTTTAAAGAGCGCGCTCGAGCAGTACTTC. It translates to CASSLKSALEQYF. The chain couples TRBV28 to TRBJ2-7; no firm D call. Germline V gives CDR1 MDHEN, CDR2 SYDVKM. CDR3 length: 13 amino acids. V gave up 2 bases and J gave up 6 bases, with 11 bases separating them.